The rows below give T cell receptor beta chains drawn from one sample of a study of cytomegalovirus exposure and HLA in healthy donors. Repertoires were generated with immunoSEQ multiplex PCR, while TCRdb's copy carries only in-frame clones and drops some. The table shows about 110,000 clones, with roughly 15% occurring only once. Specimen: PBMCs. The receptors here all came from a young woman in good health and CMV-seronegative. Each CDR3 is given with its conserved first and last residue. A D gene is named only where the DNA matches it firmly. Size values are once, few and many counts, or a class for expanded clones, and some rows have none.

J gene: TRBJ1-2
clone size: -
V gene: TRBV9
CDR3 length: 15
D gene: TRBD1
CDR3 protein: CASSARGTGVEGYTF
CDR3 DNA: TGTGCCAGCAGCGCCCGAGGGACAGGGGTAGAAGGCTACACCTTC

J gene: TRBJ1-1
clone size: -
V gene: TRBV27
CDR3 length: 13
D gene: -
CDR3 protein: CASAGWETTEAFF
CDR3 DNA: TGTGCCAGCGCAGGTTGGGAGACCACTGAAGCTTTCTTT

J gene: TRBJ2-1
clone size: medium-sized
V gene: TRBV11-2
CDR3 length: 17
D gene: TRBD2
CDR3 protein: CASSSARTSGRFNEQFF
CDR3 DNA: TGTGCCAGCAGCTCCGCTAGGACTAGCGGGAGATTCAATGAGCAGTTCTTC

J gene: TRBJ1-2
clone size: -
V gene: TRBV4-3
CDR3 length: 17
D gene: -
CDR3 protein: CASSQAWGKTGYYGYTF
CDR3 DNA: TGCGCCAGCAGCCAAGCGTGGGGCAAAACGGGTTACTATGGCTACACCTTC

J gene: TRBJ1-5
clone size: few
V gene: TRBV5-6
CDR3 length: 14
D gene: -
CDR3 protein: CASSLTGNNQPQHF
CDR3 DNA: TGTGCCAGCAGCCTAACAGGGAACAATCAGCCCCAGCATTTT

J gene: TRBJ2-1
clone size: few
V gene: TRBV7-9
CDR3 length: 15
D gene: TRBD2
CDR3 protein: CASSLREGQYNEQFF
CDR3 DNA: TGTGCCAGCAGCTTAAGGGAGGGCCAATACAATGAGCAGTTCTTC

J gene: TRBJ1-2
clone size: few
V gene: TRBV6-5
CDR3 length: 14
D gene: -
CDR3 protein: CASSSTAADYGYTF
CDR3 DNA: TGTGCCAGCAGTTCTACGGCCGCGGACTATGGCTACACCTTC

J gene: TRBJ2-3
clone size: few
V gene: TRBV4-1
CDR3 length: 14
D gene: -
CDR3 protein: CATTAEPSTDTQYF
CDR3 DNA: TGCGCCACTACAGCGGAACCTAGCACAGATACGCAGTATTTT

J gene: TRBJ2-2
clone size: -
V gene: TRBV27
CDR3 length: 17
D gene: -
CDR3 protein: CASSSLGLLLRGGELFF
CDR3 DNA: TGTGCCAGCAGTTCCCTCGGACTACTCCTCCGAGGCGGGGAGCTGTTTTTT

J gene: TRBJ2-7
clone size: few
V gene: TRBV5-1
CDR3 length: 13
D gene: TRBD1
CDR3 protein: CASGATGYNEQYF
CDR3 DNA: TGCGCCAGCGGGGCGACAGGGTATAACGAGCAGTACTTC

J gene: TRBJ1-1
clone size: few
V gene: TRBV27
CDR3 length: 14
D gene: -
CDR3 protein: CASSSRMQNTEAFF
CDR3 DNA: TGTGCCAGCAGTTCGCGAATGCAGAACACTGAAGCTTTCTTT

J gene: TRBJ2-5
clone size: -
V gene: TRBV30
CDR3 length: 12
D gene: -
CDR3 protein: CAWTLISETQYF
CDR3 DNA: TGTGCCTGGACTCTAATTAGTGAGACCCAGTACTTC

J gene: TRBJ2-4
clone size: few
V gene: TRBV28
CDR3 length: 17
D gene: TRBD2
CDR3 protein: CASTKLPSGGAQNIQYF
CDR3 DNA: TGTGCCAGCACCAAACTCCCTAGCGGGGGGGCTCAAAACATTCAGTACTTC

J gene: TRBJ2-2
clone size: few
V gene: TRBV28
CDR3 length: 15
D gene: -
CDR3 protein: CASISNRVVTGELFF
CDR3 DNA: TGTGCCAGCATATCTAACAGGGTGGTAACCGGGGAGCTGTTTTTT

J gene: TRBJ2-7
clone size: -
V gene: TRBV19
CDR3 length: 14
D gene: TRBD1
CDR3 protein: CASSAGTGGYEQYF
CDR3 DNA: TGTGCCAGTAGTGCCGGGACAGGGGGCTACGAGCAGTACTTC

J gene: TRBJ2-5
clone size: few
V gene: TRBV7-9
CDR3 length: 16
D gene: TRBD1
CDR3 protein: CASSPSPTGVEETQYF
CDR3 DNA: TGTGCCAGCAGCCCATCCCCAACAGGGGTGGAAGAGACCCAGTACTTC

J gene: TRBJ1-3
clone size: -
V gene: TRBV7-9
CDR3 length: 15
D gene: -
CDR3 protein: CASSSTNSAGNTIYF
CDR3 DNA: TGTGCCAGCAGCTCCACGAACAGTGCTGGAAACACCATATATTTT

J gene: TRBJ2-3
clone size: -
V gene: TRBV5-1
CDR3 length: 16
D gene: TRBD2
CDR3 protein: CASSLSGRGSTDTQYF
CDR3 DNA: TGCGCCAGCAGCTTGAGCGGGAGGGGTAGCACAGATACGCAGTATTTT

J gene: TRBJ2-7
clone size: few
V gene: TRBV5-1
CDR3 length: 15
D gene: TRBD2
CDR3 protein: CAGSLGSSGGYEQYF
CDR3 DNA: TGCGCCGGCAGCTTGGGATCTAGCGGAGGCTACGAGCAGTACTTC

J gene: TRBJ2-1
clone size: -
V gene: TRBV27
CDR3 length: 15
D gene: TRBD2
CDR3 protein: CASSLDSGRRGEQFF
CDR3 DNA: TGTGCCAGCAGTTTAGACAGCGGGAGGCGAGGTGAGCAGTTCTTC

J gene: TRBJ2-1
clone size: few
V gene: TRBV20-1
CDR3 length: 11
D gene: -
CDR3 protein: CSALPSDRQFF
CDR3 DNA: TGCAGTGCTTTACCCTCGGACAGACAGTTCTTC

J gene: TRBJ2-3
clone size: -
V gene: TRBV4-3
CDR3 length: 18
D gene: -
CDR3 protein: CASSQAPLRLASTDTQYF
CDR3 DNA: TGCGCCAGCAGCCAAGCTCCCCTGAGGCTAGCCTCCACAGATACGCAGTATTTT

J gene: TRBJ2-1
clone size: -
V gene: TRBV9
CDR3 length: 15
D gene: TRBD2
CDR3 protein: CASSVAGGDYNEQFF
CDR3 DNA: TGTGCCAGCAGCGTAGCGGGAGGCGATTACAATGAGCAGTTCTTC

J gene: TRBJ1-2
clone size: few
V gene: TRBV2
CDR3 length: 13
D gene: -
CDR3 protein: CASIRRGFDGYTF
CDR3 DNA: TGTGCCAGCATCCGGAGAGGGTTTGATGGCTACACCTTC

J gene: TRBJ2-2
clone size: -
V gene: TRBV6-6
CDR3 length: 15
D gene: -
CDR3 protein: CASSVGTPRVGELFF
CDR3 DNA: TGTGCCAGCAGCGTGGGGACACCAAGGGTCGGGGAGCTGTTTTTT

J gene: TRBJ1-2
clone size: -
V gene: TRBV6-5
CDR3 length: 15
D gene: -
CDR3 protein: CASSYSGQSNYGYTF
CDR3 DNA: TGTGCCAGCAGTTACAGCGGACAGTCTAACTATGGCTACACCTTC

J gene: TRBJ2-7
clone size: -
V gene: TRBV29-1
CDR3 length: 12
D gene: TRBD1
CDR3 protein: CSVGDSSDEQYF
CDR3 DNA: TGCAGCGTGGGGGACAGCAGCGACGAGCAGTACTTC

J gene: TRBJ2-1
clone size: -
V gene: TRBV11-2
CDR3 length: 17
D gene: -
CDR3 protein: CASSLRGGGDSYNEQFF
CDR3 DNA: TGTGCCAGCAGCCTGCGCGGTGGCGGAGACTCCTACAATGAGCAGTTCTTC